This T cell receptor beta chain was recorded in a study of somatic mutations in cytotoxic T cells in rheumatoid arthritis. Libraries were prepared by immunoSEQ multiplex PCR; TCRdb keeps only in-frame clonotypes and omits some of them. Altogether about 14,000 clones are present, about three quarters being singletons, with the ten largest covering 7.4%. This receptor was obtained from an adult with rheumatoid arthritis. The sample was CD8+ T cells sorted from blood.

CDR3 residues: CASSLGGLAGYGDNEQYF. Written as DNA, the CDR3 is TGCGCCAGCAGCTTGGGGGGTCTAGCGGGTTACGGAGATAACGAGCAGTACTTC. The chain employs TRBV5-1 and TRBJ2-7; TRBD2 aligns across 8 bases. CDR3 length: 18 amino acids. From germline, CDR1 is SGHRS and CDR2 YFSETQ. Trimming took 0 bases from V and 5 from J; bases not matched to a gene: 16.